These 27 T cell receptor beta chains originate from one sample sequenced in a study of control samples from healthy donors and cancer patients. Produced via immunoSEQ multiplex PCR; TCRdb's table is partial and in-frame only. Of approximately 97,000 clones listed, around 90% are singletons. The sequencing sample was made of blood. All receptors derive from a man aged 25 to 40 in good health.

The gene calls are TRBV11-2 and TRBJ2-1; 12 nucleotides line up with TRBD2. Unmatched junction bases numbered 4, after V lost 4 bases and J lost 6 bases. The CDR3 is made up of 15 amino acids. Germline V gene sequence: CDR1 SGHAT, CDR2 FQNNGV. The CDR3 nucleotides are TGTGCCAGCAGCTCTGGGACTAGCGGGCTCAATGAGCAGTTCTTC. It translates to CASSSGTSGLNEQFF.

The chain joins TRBV11-2 to TRBJ2-5, with 7 bases that match TRBD1. Germline values: CDR1 SGHAT, CDR2 FQNNGV. V lost 2 bases and J lost 1; bases outside the gene matches: 7. This CDR3 comprises 16 residues. CDR3 amino acids: CASSLRGRPPQETQYF. CDR3 DNA sequence: TGTGCCAGCAGCTTAAGGGGGCGTCCCCCCCAAGAGACCCAGTACTTC.

The rearrangement links TRBV12-5 to TRBJ2-2; TRBD1 matches at 7 bases. This CDR3 region has 14 residues. V was pared by 6 bases and J by 5 bases, with 6 bases of the junction left unmatched. CDR1 and CDR2 from the germline V gene are LGHNT and FRNRAP. CDR3 region: CASGRDSLTGELFF. In DNA form, the CDR3 reads TGTGCTAGTGGCCGGGACAGTCTGACCGGGGAGCTGTTTTTT.

This chain joins TRBV9 and TRBJ1-1, with D perhaps TRBD1 (6 bases). With 4 bases removed from V and 8 bases from J, the gap between germline ends came to 21 bases. This CDR3 region has 15 residues. Germline V lookup: CDR1 SGDLS, CDR2 YYNGEE. The CDR3 region is CASSPRGNGGSEAFF. In DNA form, the CDR3 reads TGTGCCAGCAGCCCTAGGGGGAATGGGGGGTCCGAAGCTTTCTTT.

This rearrangement joins TRBV19 to TRBJ1-2; 7 positions match TRBD1. V shed 9 bases and J 3 bases; nucleotides not matched to a gene: 13. Germline V gene lookup returns CDR1 LNHDA and CDR2 SQIVND (reference sequence). The CDR3 length is 15 residues. The CDR3 DNA sequence: TGTGCCAGCACTCTCCGTTTTGACAGGGACTATGGCTACACCTTC. Translating gives CASTLRFDRDYGYTF.

The gene calls are TRBV21-1 and TRBJ2-3; the table's D gene call, TRBD2, was not cross checked with the DNA. TRBV21-1 is listed as a pseudogene. The length of the CDR3 is 19 residues. CDR3 DNA: TGTGCCAGCAGCAAAATACACCCCCGACTAGCGGGACTCCTTTATACGCAGTATTTT. Its protein is CASSKIHPRLAGLLYTQYF.

The gene calls are TRBV20-1 and TRBJ2-7; 7 bases line up with TRBD2. Per germline, CDR1 DFQATT and CDR2 SNEGSKA (reference sequence). V was clipped by 3 bases and J by 2 bases; unmatched bases: 7. CDR3 length equals 14 residues. CDR3 residues: CSASKLALAYEQYF. As DNA, the CDR3 is TGCAGTGCTAGTAAACTAGCGCTAGCCTACGAGCAGTACTTC.

The genes are TRBV4-1 and TRBJ2-1, with a weak D call TRBD2 (5 bases). Germline V gene sequence: CDR1 MGHRA, CDR2 YSYEKL. CDR3 size: 15 residues. The V gene lost 1 base and the J gene lost 7 bases, with 14 bases spanning the gap. DNA for the CDR3: TGCGCCAGCAGCCAAGGACTCGAGAGGGAGAATGAGCAGTTCTTC. Translation gives CASSQGLERENEQFF.

The chain carries TRBV7-2 and TRBJ1-6; D remains ambiguous. The CDR3 is 15 amino acids. The germline gives CDR1 SGHTA, CDR2 FQGNSA. V was clipped by 6 bases and J by 7 bases, with 16 bases between them. CDR3 DNA sequence: TGTGCCAGCAGTCCCTATGCTACCAGCAATTCACCCCTCCACTTT. Its translation: CASSPYATSNSPLHF.

The chain has TRBV14 and TRBJ2-1; 12 bases align to TRBD2. The CDR3 runs to 17 residues. In germline, CDR1 is SGHDN, CDR2 FVKESK. The ends lost 1 base at V and 4 bases at J; junction bases unmatched: 5. The CDR3 DNA is TGTGCCAGCAGCCAAGTCCTCGGGACTAGCGGGTACAATGAGCAGTTCTTC. It encodes CASSQVLGTSGYNEQFF. Combining the CDR3 with reference TRBV14 and TRBJ2-1 gives the whole variable domain EAGVTQFPSHSVIEKGQTVTLRCDPISGHDNLYWYRRVMGKEIKFLLHFVKESKQDESGMPNNRFLAERTGGTYSTLKVQPAELEDSGVYFCASSQVLGTSGYNEQFFGPGTRLTVL.

The chain employs TRBV5-1 and TRBJ1-1; a weak D match, TRBD1 (5 bases). The V end lost 0 bases, the J end lost 2 bases, and 11 bases lay between the germline ends. This CDR3 spans 15 amino acids. In germline, CDR1 is SGHRS, CDR2 YFSETQ. The CDR3 protein is CASSLGGRANTEAFF. As DNA, the CDR3 is TGCGCCAGCAGCTTGGGCGGCAGGGCCAACACTGAAGCTTTCTTT.

The chain carries TRBV9 and TRBJ2-1; D may match TRBD1 or TRBD2 (6 bases each). V lost 0 bases and J lost 0, with 16 bases in between. Germline assignment: CDR1 SGDLS and CDR2 YYNGEE. The CDR3 loop spans 18 amino acids. The CDR3 reads CASSVGMGAGSSYNEQFF. The CDR3 bases are TGTGCCAGCAGCGTAGGGATGGGGGCGGGGAGCTCCTACAATGAGCAGTTCTTC.

This chain connects TRBV18 to TRBJ1-1, with a possible D match to TRBD1 (6 bases). CDR1 is KGHSH and CDR2 is LQKENI in the germline V gene. The CDR3 has 13 amino acids. Between the trimmed V and J ends, which lost 0 bases and 4 bases, there was a span of 6 bases. The CDR3 DNA follows: TGTGCCAGCTCACCACCAGGGGGCACTGAAGCTTTCTTT. It is translated as CASSPPGGTEAFF.

This sequence joins TRBV11-3 and TRBJ2-2; 11 nucleotides match TRBD1. V gave up 5 bases and J gave up 3 bases; unmatched junction bases: 5. Germline V gene data show CDR1 as SGHNT and CDR2 as YENEEA. The CDR3 totals 16 residues. CDR3 nucleotides: TGTGCCAGCAGCACCCGGGACAGGGGGTACACCGGGGAGCTGTTTTTT. It specifies CASSTRDRGYTGELFF.

The chain uses TRBV5-5 and TRBJ2-1, with D perhaps matching TRBD1 (7 bases). CDR3 length: 17 amino acids. The germline gives CDR1 SGHKS, CDR2 YYEKEE (reference sequence). V dropped 3 bases and J dropped 7 bases, with 23 bases sitting between them. In DNA, the CDR3 is TGTGCCAGCAGCTCCCTCCCGGGCCCAGGGGGGATAAATGAGCAGTTCTTC. Residues: CASSSLPGPGGINEQFF.

The J gene is TRBJ1-5, the V gene TRBV19; TRBD1 is a possible D gene (5 bases). Germline CDR1 reads LNHDA; CDR2 reads SQIVND (reference sequence). The CDR3 consists of 16 residues. Trimming removed 3 bases at V and 0 bases at J, with 12 bases between. The CDR3 here is CASSIKVRDSNQPQHF. The CDR3 DNA sequence: TGTGCCAGTAGTATTAAAGTCAGGGATAGCAATCAGCCCCAGCATTTT.

The V gene is TRBV12-3 or TRBV12-4, the J gene TRBJ1-4; D gene ambiguous. The CDR3 extends over 13 amino acids. V was pared by 5 bases and J by 0 bases, with 4 bases between. The DNA of the CDR3 is TGTGCCAGCAGTGGTCCAACTAATGAAAAACTGTTTTTT. As protein: CASSGPTNEKLFF.

The chain recombines TRBV2 with TRBJ2-1; TRBD1 or TRBD2 may be the D gene (5 bases each). V was shortened by 1 base and J by 9 bases, with 16 bases between the two germline ends. The germline CDR1 and CDR2 sequences are SNHLY and FYNNEI. The length of the CDR3 is 15 residues. In DNA, the CDR3 is TGTGCCAGCAGTGAAGTTGGGGACGAAGATGCTGAGCAGTTCTTC. It specifies CASSEVGDEDAEQFF.

The genes are TRBV24-1 and TRBJ2-7, with 9 nucleotides matching TRBD1. The CDR3 loop spans 18 amino acids. With V trimmed by 9 bases and J by 2 bases, 19 bases remained unmatched. Germline V gene data show CDR1 as KGHDR and CDR2 as SFDVKD. This chain's CDR3 is CATQGQGRIAGLAYEQYF. The DNA for the CDR3 is TGTGCCACCCAAGGACAGGGGAGAATAGCGGGCCTGGCCTACGAGCAGTACTTC.

Written as DNA, the CDR3 is TGCAGCGTTGCCGACTCATCCTACGAGCAGTACTTC. This gives the protein CSVADSSYEQYF. The rearrangement links TRBV29-1 to TRBJ2-7; D unclear. The V and J ends lost 4 bases and 1 base respectively, with 8 bases between them. There are 12 residues in the CDR3. Germline CDR1 and CDR2: SQVTM and ANQGSEA.

The rearrangement joins TRBV7-6 to TRBJ2-5; 9 nucleotides match TRBD1. Germline V gene lookup returns CDR1 SGHVS and CDR2 FNYEAQ. After removal of 4 bases from V and 4 bases from J, the junction contained 13 bases not matched to a gene. This CDR3 is built from 17 residues. The CDR3 is CASSSSTGTGQGETQYF. In nucleotides, the CDR3 is TGTGCCAGCAGCTCATCCACCGGGACAGGGCAAGGAGAGACCCAGTACTTC. The whole variable domain, remainder taken from reference TRBV7-6 and TRBJ2-5, is GAGVSQSPRYKVTKRGQDVALRCDPISGHVSLYWYRQALGQGPEFLTYFNYEAQQDKSGLPNDRFSAERPEGSISTLTIQRTEQRDSAMYRCASSSSTGTGQGETQYFGPGTRLLVL.

This chain uses TRBV11-1 with TRBJ1-2; 9 positions agree with TRBD1. Germline V gene data show CDR1 as SGHAT and CDR2 as FQDESV (reference sequence). Trimming removed 5 bases from V and 7 bases from J; junction bases left unmatched: 14. The CDR3 is made up of 16 amino acids. CDR3 loop: CASSPGTGRRTSGYTF. In DNA form, the CDR3 reads TGTGCCAGCAGCCCGGGGACAGGGAGGCGAACAAGTGGCTACACCTTC.

The chain has TRBV11-2 and TRBJ2-2; 7 bases map to TRBD2. The V gene's germline CDR1 is SGHAT and CDR2 FQNNGV. The V segment lost 3 bases and the J segment 6 bases; nucleotides outside the gene matches: 7. The CDR3 totals 15 residues. In nucleotides, the CDR3 is TGTGCCAGCAGCTTTACTAGCGATTGGTCCGGGGAGCTGTTTTTT. It specifies CASSFTSDWSGELFF.

The chain couples TRBV6-2 or TRBV6-3 to TRBJ1-5; 11 positions agree with TRBD1. Germline V lookup: CDR1 MNHEY, CDR2 SVGEGT. CDR3 length: 21 residues. V was clipped by 0 bases and J by 5 bases; unmatched bases: 18. The CDR3 DNA is TGTGCCAGCAGTTACTCGAAGCTCCAACAGGCGGACAGGGGGCGCGATCAGCCCCAGCATTTT. This translates into CASSYSKLQQADRGRDQPQHF.

Comment on this clone: Sequence at one end of the junction differs from germline and may be a read error. The CDR3 nucleotides read TGTGCCAGCAGTCCGGATTTTGGGCACCGGGGAGCTGTTTTT. Translating gives CASSPDFGHRGAVF. This chain uses TRBV27 with TRBJ2-2; D might be TRBD2 (5 bases). CDR1 is MNHEY and CDR2 is SMNVEV in the germline V gene (reference sequence). The CDR3 loop spans 14 amino acids.

This rearrangement joins TRBV10-3 to TRBJ2-7; D gene ambiguous. The length of the CDR3 is 13 residues. V gave up 4 bases and J gave up 2 bases, with 9 bases separating them. Germline-derived CDR1 and CDR2 are ENHRY and SYGVKD. As DNA, the CDR3 is TGTGCCATCAGTGTGCCCGCCCCCTACGAGCAGTACTTC. Encoded protein: CAISVPAPYEQYF.

The chain joins TRBV6-5 to TRBJ2-7; D gene unclear. The CDR3 sequence is 13 residues long. Germline CDR1 and CDR2: MNHEY and SVGAGI. Trimming removed 7 bases at V and 5 bases at J, with 15 bases between. In DNA, the CDR3 is TGTGCCAGCAACTCCCAAGGTGGCAACGAGCAGTACTTC. The encoded protein is CASNSQGGNEQYF.